These T cell receptor beta chains were read from a single sample in a study of CXCR3-negative and CXCR3-positive naive CD8 T cells. TCRdb re-analyzed the 5' RACE reads; it lists each CDR3 protein once, without DNA. The sample spans about 89,000 distinct CDR3 sequences; the ten largest clones claim 0.53%. The sequencing input was naive CXCR3+ CD8+ T cells from blood. Receptors were obtained from a human donor in good health. Some clones in this sample may be carry-over from other donors' samples. Both conserved end residues are part of each CDR3. The order of the fields is V gene, J gene, CDR3 protein.

v_call: TRBV28; j_call: TRBJ1-1; cdr3_aa: CASTTAWVNTEAFF
v_call: TRBV7-9; j_call: TRBJ2-5; cdr3_aa: CASSSKTVQETQYF
v_call: TRBV14; j_call: TRBJ1-6; cdr3_aa: CASSQEPRDRNSPLHF
v_call: TRBV20-1; j_call: TRBJ2-7; cdr3_aa: CSAPSGYEQYF
v_call: TRBV12-3/TRBV12-4; j_call: TRBJ2-3; cdr3_aa: CASSLVGIADTQYF
v_call: TRBV5-1; j_call: TRBJ1-1; cdr3_aa: CASSLVPGRKNTEAFF
v_call: TRBV5-1; j_call: TRBJ1-5; cdr3_aa: CASSLVYCREKPQHF
v_call: TRBV6-5; j_call: TRBJ2-4; cdr3_aa: CASSYDRGGKNIQYF
v_call: TRBV11-2; j_call: TRBJ2-1; cdr3_aa: CASSRGETSGSPSEQFF
v_call: TRBV7-3; j_call: TRBJ1-1; cdr3_aa: CASSLGGEAFF
v_call: TRBV30; j_call: TRBJ2-7; cdr3_aa: CAWEQIAGGYEQYF
v_call: TRBV29-1; j_call: TRBJ2-1; cdr3_aa: CSVDWDYNEQFF
v_call: TRBV28; j_call: TRBJ2-1; cdr3_aa: CASSTMGGLAGGNSYNEQFF
v_call: TRBV11-2; j_call: TRBJ2-1; cdr3_aa: CASSFGGWDEQFF
v_call: TRBV11-2; j_call: TRBJ2-5; cdr3_aa: CASSPWTSGGRAQETQYF
v_call: TRBV12-3/TRBV12-4; j_call: TRBJ2-1; cdr3_aa: CASSRTSGINEQFF
v_call: TRBV13; j_call: TRBJ2-1; cdr3_aa: CASSPNRGAEQFF
v_call: TRBV5-1; j_call: TRBJ2-7; cdr3_aa: CASSWAPDKDTYEQYF
v_call: TRBV11-2; j_call: TRBJ2-1; cdr3_aa: CASSSPLPGRYEQFF
v_call: TRBV7-9; j_call: TRBJ2-7; cdr3_aa: CASSGLEGRPYEQYF
v_call: TRBV9; j_call: TRBJ1-3; cdr3_aa: CASSVEGSDTIYF
v_call: TRBV2; j_call: TRBJ1-6; cdr3_aa: CASGVSYNSPLHF
v_call: TRBV7-8; j_call: TRBJ2-3; cdr3_aa: CASSAVSGTTDTQYF
v_call: TRBV6-2/TRBV6-3; j_call: TRBJ1-5; cdr3_aa: CASSYSDSPQPQHF
v_call: TRBV20-1; j_call: TRBJ1-3; cdr3_aa: CSARPGRQSGNTIYF
v_call: TRBV5-6; j_call: TRBJ2-2; cdr3_aa: CASSLILQGNTGELFF
v_call: TRBV4-1; j_call: TRBJ1-3; cdr3_aa: CASSHGNTIYF